This T cell receptor (beta chain) was observed in a study of cytomegalovirus exposure and HLA in healthy donors. Study conclusions and caveats: As a later analysis showed, a missense DCLRE1C variant was linked to trimming of TCR beta V- and J-genes.

Per germline, CDR1 MGHDK and CDR2 SYGVNS. This CDR3 region has 17 residues. Trimming at V came to 3 bases and at J to 4 bases, leaving 11 bases not matched to a gene. The PCR used 60 Vbeta and 13 Jbeta primers. In the authors' methods: Counted up in a later analysis, unique TCR beta chains came to about 80 million, with about 9.9 million shared. TCRdb's table, derived via immunoSEQ multiplex PCR, lists solely in-frame clones and lacks some. V and J calls and clone size are copied from that table; D and trimming were computed from the DNA. The sample gives some 170,000 clones, around 77% of which show up once; 3.7% is in the top ten. In regard to this clone: Its antigen is as yet unknown.

Sequencing was performed on PBMCs. This chain connects TRBV25-1 to TRBJ2-2; TRBD1 agrees at 7 bases. This clonotype was obtained from a young man in good health and CMV-seropositive. CDR3 nucleotide sequence: TGTGCCAGCAGTGATCAATCCCTCACAGGGGTCACCGGGGAGCTGTTTTTT. Amino acid sequence: CASSDQSLTGVTGELFF.